The sequence of this T cell receptor (beta chain) was determined in a study of control samples from healthy donors and cancer patients. Generated by immunoSEQ multiplex PCR, the TCRdb table keeps only in-frame clones and is missing some. In the table there are roughly 200,000 clones, roughly 94% of which are singletons. The clonotype comes from a man aged 45 to 65 in good health. Sample: blood.

The CDR3 reads CASSPTGGDPGAFF. As DNA, the CDR3 is TGTGCCAGCTCACCTACAGGGGGCGACCCTGGAGCTTTCTTT. V and J are TRBV18 and TRBJ1-1; 9 positions match TRBD1. Germline values: CDR1 KGHSH, CDR2 LQKENI. Trimming at V came to 3 bases and at J to 10 bases, leaving 9 bases not matched to a gene. This CDR3 is 14 amino acids long.